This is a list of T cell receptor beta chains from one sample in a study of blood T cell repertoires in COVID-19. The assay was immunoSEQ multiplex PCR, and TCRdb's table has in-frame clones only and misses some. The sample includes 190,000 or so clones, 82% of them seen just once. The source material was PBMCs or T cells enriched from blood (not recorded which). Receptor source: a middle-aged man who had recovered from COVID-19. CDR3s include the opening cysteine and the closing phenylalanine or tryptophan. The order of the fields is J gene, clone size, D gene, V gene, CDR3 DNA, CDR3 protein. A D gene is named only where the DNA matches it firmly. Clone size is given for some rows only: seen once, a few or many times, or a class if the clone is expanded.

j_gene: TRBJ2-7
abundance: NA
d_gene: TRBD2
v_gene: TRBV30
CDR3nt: TGTGCCTGGAGTGTCCTAGCGGGAGCCGAGCAGTACTTC
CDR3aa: CAWSVLAGAEQYF

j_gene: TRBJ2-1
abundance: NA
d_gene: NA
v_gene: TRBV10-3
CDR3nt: TGTGCCATCAGGGACAGGGGAGCTAGCGGGACGAATGAGCAGTTCTTC
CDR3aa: CAIRDRGASGTNEQFF

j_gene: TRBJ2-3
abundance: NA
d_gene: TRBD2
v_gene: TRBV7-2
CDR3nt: TGTGCCACCCTCCCTGGCGGGAGGGAGGGAGATACGCAGTATTTT
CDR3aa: CATLPGGREGDTQYF

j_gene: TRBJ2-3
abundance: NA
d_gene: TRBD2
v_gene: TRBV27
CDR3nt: TGTGCCAGCAGTTTAAATCCTGCGGGAGAGCTAGATACGCAGTATTTT
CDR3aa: CASSLNPAGELDTQYF

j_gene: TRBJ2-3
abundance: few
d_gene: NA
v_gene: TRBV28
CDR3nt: TGTGCCAGCAGCAAGGGGGGGAGCACAGATACGCAGTATTTT
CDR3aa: CASSKGGSTDTQYF

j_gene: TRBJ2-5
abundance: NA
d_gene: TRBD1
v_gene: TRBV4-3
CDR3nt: TGCGCCAGCAGCCAAGCCCACGGGACAGTGCAAGAGACCCAGTACTTC
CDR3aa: CASSQAHGTVQETQYF

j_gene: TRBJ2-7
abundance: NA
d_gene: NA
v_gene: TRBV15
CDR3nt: TGTGCCACCAGCAGAGAGAGATCCGGAGGCCGGGGGCAGTACTTC
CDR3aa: CATSRERSGGRGQYF

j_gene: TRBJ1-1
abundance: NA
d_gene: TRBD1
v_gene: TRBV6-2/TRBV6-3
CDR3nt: TGTGCCAGCAGTCGGACAGGGTGGGACACTGAAGCTTTCTTT
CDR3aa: CASSRTGWDTEAFF

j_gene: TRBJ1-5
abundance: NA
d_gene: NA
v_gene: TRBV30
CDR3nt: TGTGCCTGGGGACGGGATTATAGCAATCAGCCCCAGCATTTT
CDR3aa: CAWGRDYSNQPQHF

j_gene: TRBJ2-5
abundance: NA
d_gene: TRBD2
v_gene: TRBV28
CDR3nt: TGTGCCAGCAGTCCCAGCCCCGCAATAGCGGGAGTCGGGGAGACCCAGTACTTC
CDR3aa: CASSPSPAIAGVGETQYF